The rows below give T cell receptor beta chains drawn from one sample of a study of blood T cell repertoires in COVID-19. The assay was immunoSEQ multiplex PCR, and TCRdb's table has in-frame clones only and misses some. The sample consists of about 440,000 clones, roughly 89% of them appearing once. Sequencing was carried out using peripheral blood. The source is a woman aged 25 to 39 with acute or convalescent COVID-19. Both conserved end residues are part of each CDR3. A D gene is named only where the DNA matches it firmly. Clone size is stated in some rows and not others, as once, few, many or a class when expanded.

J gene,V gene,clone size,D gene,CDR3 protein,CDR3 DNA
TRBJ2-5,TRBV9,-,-,CASSVSTVQETQYF,TGTGCCAGCAGCGTGTCGACAGTTCAAGAGACCCAGTACTTC
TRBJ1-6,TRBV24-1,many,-,CATSQTVNSPLHF,TGTGCCACCAGTCAGACAGTCAATTCACCCCTCCACTTT
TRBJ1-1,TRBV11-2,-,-,CASSLLGHYPSEAFF,TGTGCCAGCAGCTTATTGGGACACTACCCCTCTGAAGCTTTCTTT
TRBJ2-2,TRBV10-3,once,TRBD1,CAISDGQGANTGELFF,TGTGCCATCAGTGATGGACAGGGCGCGAACACCGGGGAGCTGTTTTTT
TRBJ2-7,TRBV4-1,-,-,CASSQGTSHYEQYF,TGCGCCAGCAGCCAAGGGACTTCTCACTACGAGCAGTACTTC
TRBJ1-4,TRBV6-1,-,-,CASSEMGRITTNEKLFF,TGTGCCAGCAGTGAAATGGGCAGAATTACAACTAATGAAAAACTGTTTTTT
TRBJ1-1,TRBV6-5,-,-,CASSGGNTEAFF,TGTGCCAGCAGCGGGGGGAACACTGAAGCTTTCTTT
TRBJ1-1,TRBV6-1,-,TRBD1,CASSEMGLTGAWTEAFF,TGTGCCAGCAGTGAAATGGGGCTAACAGGGGCGTGGACTGAAGCTTTCTTT
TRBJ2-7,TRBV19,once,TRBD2,CASSIERGSYEQYF,TGTGCCAGTAGTATCGAGCGGGGATCCTACGAGCAGTACTTC
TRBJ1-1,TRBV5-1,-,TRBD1,CASSVTSDRADEAFF,TGCGCCAGCAGCGTCACCTCGGACAGGGCTGATGAAGCTTTCTTT
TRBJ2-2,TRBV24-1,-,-,CATSVRGTWDTGELFF,TGTGCCACCAGTGTACGGGGTACATGGGACACCGGGGAGCTGTTTTTT
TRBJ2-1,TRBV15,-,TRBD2,CATSTLGTSGANEQFF,TGTGCCACCAGCACCCTCGGGACTAGCGGGGCAAATGAGCAGTTCTTC
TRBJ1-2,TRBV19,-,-,CASSMRGKGDGYTF,TGTGCCAGTAGTATGCGGGGAAAAGGAGATGGCTACACCTTC
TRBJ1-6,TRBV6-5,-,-,CASRRAQGSPLHF,TGTGCCAGCCGCAGGGCTCAGGGTTCACCCCTCCACTTT
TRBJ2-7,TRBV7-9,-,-,CASSSNPRSRGRYEQYF,TGTGCCAGCAGCTCTAATCCCCGTAGCAGGGGCCGCTACGAGCAGTACTTC
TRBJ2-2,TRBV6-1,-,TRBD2,CASSEGLAGGPSITGELFF,TGTGCCAGCAGTGAGGGACTAGCGGGGGGGCCGTCTATAACCGGGGAGCTGTTTTTT
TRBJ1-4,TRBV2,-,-,CASSAGTDDNEKLFF,TGTGCCAGCAGTGCAGGAACAGACGATAATGAAAAACTGTTTTTT
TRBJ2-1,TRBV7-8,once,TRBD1,CASSPDRVVNEQFF,TGTGCCAGCAGCCCGGACAGGGTAGTCAATGAGCAGTTCTTC
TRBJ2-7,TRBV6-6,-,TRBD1,CASSYSRGLEQYF,TGTGCCAGCAGTTACTCGAGGGGGCTCGAGCAGTACTTC
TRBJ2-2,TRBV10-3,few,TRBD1,CAIQGDNTGELFF,TGTGCCATACAGGGGGACAACACCGGGGAGCTGTTTTTT
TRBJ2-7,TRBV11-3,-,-,CASSLDMRKQYF,TGTGCCAGCAGCTTAGATATGAGGAAGCAGTACTTC
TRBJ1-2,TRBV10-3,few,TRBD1,CATDRGDGYTF,TGTGCCACCGACAGGGGGGACGGCTACACCTTC
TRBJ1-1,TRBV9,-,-,CASSPTGANTEAFF,TGTGCCAGCAGCCCCACAGGTGCGAACACTGAAGCTTTCTTT
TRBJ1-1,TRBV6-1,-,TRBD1,CASSEVDRVMNTEAFF,TGTGCCAGCAGTGAAGTAGACAGGGTCATGAACACTGAAGCTTTCTTT
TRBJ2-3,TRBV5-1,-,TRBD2,CASSLPSGGPADTQYF,TGCGCCAGCAGCTTACCTAGCGGGGGGCCCGCGGATACGCAGTATTTT